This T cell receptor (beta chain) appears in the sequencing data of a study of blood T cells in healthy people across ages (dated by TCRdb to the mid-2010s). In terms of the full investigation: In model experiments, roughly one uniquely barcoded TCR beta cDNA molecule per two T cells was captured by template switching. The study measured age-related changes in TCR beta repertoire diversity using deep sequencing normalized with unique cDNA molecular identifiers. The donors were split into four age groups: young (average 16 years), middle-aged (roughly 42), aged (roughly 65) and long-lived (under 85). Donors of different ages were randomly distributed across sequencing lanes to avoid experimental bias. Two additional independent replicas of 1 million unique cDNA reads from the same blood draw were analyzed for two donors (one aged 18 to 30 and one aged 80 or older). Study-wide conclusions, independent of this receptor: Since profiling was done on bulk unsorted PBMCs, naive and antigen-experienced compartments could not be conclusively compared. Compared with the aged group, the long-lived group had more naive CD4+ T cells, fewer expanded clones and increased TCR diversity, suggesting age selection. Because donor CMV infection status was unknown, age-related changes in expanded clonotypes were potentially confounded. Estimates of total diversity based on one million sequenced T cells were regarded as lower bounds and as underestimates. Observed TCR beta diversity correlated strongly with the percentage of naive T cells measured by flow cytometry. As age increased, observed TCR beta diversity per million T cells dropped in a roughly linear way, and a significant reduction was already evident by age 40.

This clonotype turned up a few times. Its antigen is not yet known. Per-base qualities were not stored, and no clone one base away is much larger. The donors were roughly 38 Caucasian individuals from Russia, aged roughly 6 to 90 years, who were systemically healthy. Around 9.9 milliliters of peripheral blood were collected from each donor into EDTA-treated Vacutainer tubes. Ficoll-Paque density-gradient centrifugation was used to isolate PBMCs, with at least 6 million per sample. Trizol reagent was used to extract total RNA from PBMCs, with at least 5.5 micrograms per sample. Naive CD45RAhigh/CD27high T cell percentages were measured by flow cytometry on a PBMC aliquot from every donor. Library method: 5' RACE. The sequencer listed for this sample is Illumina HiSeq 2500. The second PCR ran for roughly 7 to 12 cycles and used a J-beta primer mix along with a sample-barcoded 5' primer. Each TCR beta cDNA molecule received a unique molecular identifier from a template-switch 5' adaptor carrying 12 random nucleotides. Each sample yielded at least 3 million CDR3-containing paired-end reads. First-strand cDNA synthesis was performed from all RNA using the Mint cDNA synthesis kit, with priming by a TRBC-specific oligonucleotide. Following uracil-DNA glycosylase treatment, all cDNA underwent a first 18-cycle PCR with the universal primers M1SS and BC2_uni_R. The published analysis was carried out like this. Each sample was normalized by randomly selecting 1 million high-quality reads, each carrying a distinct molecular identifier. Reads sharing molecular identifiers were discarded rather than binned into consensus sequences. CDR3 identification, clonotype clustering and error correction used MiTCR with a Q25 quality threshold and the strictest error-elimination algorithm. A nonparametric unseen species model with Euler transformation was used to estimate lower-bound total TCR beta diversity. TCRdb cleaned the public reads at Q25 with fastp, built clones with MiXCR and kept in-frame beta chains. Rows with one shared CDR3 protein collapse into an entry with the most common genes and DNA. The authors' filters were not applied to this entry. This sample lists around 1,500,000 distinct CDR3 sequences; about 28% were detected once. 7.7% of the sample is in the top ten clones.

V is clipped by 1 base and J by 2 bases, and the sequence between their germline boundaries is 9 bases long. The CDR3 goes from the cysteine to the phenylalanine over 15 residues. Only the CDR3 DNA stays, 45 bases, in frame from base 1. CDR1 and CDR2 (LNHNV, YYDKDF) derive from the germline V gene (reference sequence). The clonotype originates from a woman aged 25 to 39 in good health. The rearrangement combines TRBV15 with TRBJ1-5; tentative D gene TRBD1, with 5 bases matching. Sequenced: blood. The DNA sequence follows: TGTGCCACCAGCAGAGGGACAATAGGCAATCAGCCCCAGCATTTT. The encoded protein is CATSRGTIGNQPQHF.